These T cell receptor beta chains were read from a single sample in a study of CD8 T cells in ankylosing spondylitis. Via MiXCR, TCRdb re-called the 5' RACE reads, giving one row per CDR3 protein. The sample holds 700,000 or so distinct CDR3 sequences, around a fifth seen once. The specimen was blood, either unsorted or a sorted T cell fraction (not recorded which). Every receptor here comes from a male donor with ankylosing spondylitis. CDR3s include the opening cysteine and the closing phenylalanine or tryptophan. A D gene is named only where the DNA matches it firmly. Not every row has a clone size; where given, it reads once, few, many or a size class.

D gene,J gene,clone size,V gene,CDR3 protein,CDR3 DNA
TRBD1,TRBJ2-7,NA,TRBV7-8,CASSRRAGQGPNEQYF,TGTGCCAGCAGCCGCCGGGCGGGACAGGGTCCTAACGAGCAGTACTTC
NA,TRBJ1-1,few,TRBV12-3/TRBV12-4,CASSLARKNTEAFF,TGTGCCAGCAGTTTAGCTCGGAAGAACACTGAAGCTTTCTTT
TRBD2,TRBJ2-7,few,TRBV28,CASSLGLAGGLTYEQYF,TGTGCCAGCAGTCTAGGGCTAGCGGGAGGATTAACCTACGAGCAGTACTTC
TRBD2,TRBJ2-5,many,TRBV28,CASTGGLAVQETQYF,TGTGCCAGCACCGGGGGACTAGCGGTACAAGAGACCCAGTACTTC
TRBD2,TRBJ2-3,NA,TRBV29-1,CSVPTSGRTDTQYF,TGCAGCGTCCCGACTAGCGGGAGAACAGATACGCAGTATTTT
NA,TRBJ2-5,few,TRBV20-1,CSAREESSLETQYF,TGCAGTGCTAGAGAGGAGAGTAGTTTGGAGACCCAGTACTTC
TRBD2,TRBJ2-3,NA,TRBV3-1,CASSLDPLAGGTDTQYF,TGTGCCAGCAGCCTCGACCCACTAGCGGGGGGCACAGATACGCAGTATTTT
TRBD1,TRBJ1-1,NA,TRBV27,CASSRRDRGSEAFF,TGTGCCAGCAGTAGACGGGACAGGGGATCTGAAGCTTTCTTT
NA,TRBJ1-1,few,TRBV6-1,CASSDRAEAFF,TGTGCCAGCAGCGACCGAGCTGAAGCTTTCTTT
NA,TRBJ1-5,NA,TRBV12-3/TRBV12-4,CASSRQDQPQHF,TGTGCCAGCAGTCGACAGGATCAGCCCCAGCATTTT
TRBD2,TRBJ2-1,few,TRBV12-3/TRBV12-4,CASSRTSGKGSEQFF,TGTGCCAGCAGCCGGACTAGCGGGAAGGGGAGTGAGCAGTTCTTC
TRBD2,TRBJ2-3,many,TRBV5-6,CASSLADTDTQYF,TGTGCCAGCAGCCTAGCGGACACAGATACGCAGTATTTT
TRBD1,TRBJ2-2,NA,TRBV20-1,CSAAGGLVTGELFF,TGCAGTGCTGCAGGGGGTCTAGTGACCGGGGAGCTGTTTTTT
NA,TRBJ1-5,few,TRBV12-5,CASGFQQPQHF,TGTGCTAGTGGTTTCCAACAGCCCCAGCATTTT
TRBD2,TRBJ2-2,NA,TRBV12-3/TRBV12-4,CARSIPTGTSGPRTGELFF,TGTGCCCGCAGTATACCTACCGGGACTAGCGGTCCCCGGACCGGGGAGCTGTTTTTT
NA,TRBJ2-1,NA,TRBV12-3/TRBV12-4,CASIKAGAGGYNEQFF,TGTGCCAGCATCAAAGCGGGGGCAGGGGGTTACAATGAGCAGTTCTTC
NA,TRBJ2-2,NA,TRBV15,CATSRESGRSVGELFF,TGTGCCACCAGCAGAGAATCAGGGCGGTCCGTGGGGGAGCTGTTTTTT
TRBD2,TRBJ2-5,few,TRBV5-1,CASNAGTSGKETQYF,TGCGCCAGCAACGCAGGGACTAGCGGGAAAGAGACCCAGTACTTC
NA,TRBJ1-6,few,TRBV20-1,CSARQGSYNSPLHF,TGCAGTGCTAGACAGGGGTCCTATAATTCACCCCTCCACTTT
NA,TRBJ2-3,few,TRBV2,CASSHSPGDTQYF,TGTGCCAGCAGCCACTCACCGGGGGATACGCAGTATTTT
TRBD1,TRBJ1-1,few,TRBV30,CAWSDRGTEAFF,TGTGCCTGGAGTGACAGGGGTACTGAAGCTTTCTTT
NA,TRBJ2-7,few,TRBV4-2,CASSQGSEPADEQYF,TGTGCCAGCAGCCAAGGAAGCGAGCCCGCAGACGAGCAGTACTTC
NA,TRBJ1-4,NA,TRBV11-2,CASSFEPKTTNEKLFF,TGTGCCAGCAGCTTTGAACCGAAAACAACTAATGAAAAACTGTTTTTT
TRBD1,TRBJ2-1,few,TRBV12-3/TRBV12-4,CASTTWDRGANEQFF,TGTGCCAGCACCACTTGGGACAGGGGGGCCAATGAGCAGTTCTTC
NA,TRBJ2-7,NA,TRBV7-8,CASSLYTGFDEQYF,TGTGCCAGCAGCTTATACACAGGGTTCGACGAGCAGTACTTC
NA,TRBJ2-3,few,TRBV12-3/TRBV12-4,CASSPPPSLWDTDTQYF,TGTGCCAGCAGCCCGCCCCCGTCACTTTGGGACACAGATACGCAGTATTTT
TRBD2,TRBJ2-2,NA,TRBV7-9,CASSLEGGMNTGELFF,TGTGCCAGCAGCCTGGAGGGAGGGATGAACACCGGGGAGCTGTTTTTT
NA,TRBJ1-1,many,TRBV12-3/TRBV12-4,CASSPPDRPNTEAFF,TGTGCCAGCAGTCCCCCCGACAGGCCGAACACTGAAGCTTTCTTT
NA,TRBJ1-1,NA,TRBV12-3/TRBV12-4,CASSFGDLAEAFF,TGTGCCAGCAGTTTCGGGGATCTTGCTGAAGCTTTCTTT
NA,TRBJ1-5,few,TRBV11-2,CASSLLPNGRANSNQPQHF,TGTGCCAGCAGCTTACTGCCCAACGGGAGGGCAAATAGCAATCAGCCCCAGCATTTT
NA,TRBJ1-3,few,TRBV7-3,CASSLMGSSGNTIYF,TGTGCCAGCAGCTTAATGGGGAGCTCTGGAAACACCATATATTTT
NA,TRBJ2-2,few,TRBV20-1,CSAGTKVGTGELFF,TGCAGTGCTGGGACGAAGGTTGGCACCGGGGAGCTGTTTTTT
TRBD1,TRBJ1-2,few,TRBV5-1,CASRTGTGTNYGYTF,TGCGCCAGCAGAACCGGGACAGGTACTAACTATGGCTACACCTTC
NA,TRBJ1-1,NA,TRBV4-3,CASSQDRGGPNTEAFF,TGCGCCAGCAGCCAGGACCGGGGGGGCCCGAACACTGAAGCTTTCTTT
TRBD2,TRBJ2-1,NA,TRBV10-1,CASSEFLAGAHNEQFF,TGCGCCAGCAGTGAGTTCCTAGCGGGGGCCCACAATGAGCAGTTCTTC
NA,TRBJ2-3,NA,TRBV12-3/TRBV12-4,CASSLARELVDTQYF,TGTGCCAGCAGTTTGGCCCGGGAGCTTGTGGATACGCAGTATTTT
NA,TRBJ2-1,few,TRBV4-2,CASSQSIRTEQFF,TGTGCCAGCAGCCAAAGTATTCGTACTGAGCAGTTCTTC
TRBD1,TRBJ1-1,NA,TRBV25-1,CASSESVGGGMNTEAFF,TGTGCCAGCAGTGAATCAGTAGGGGGCGGCATGAACACTGAAGCTTTCTTT
TRBD2,TRBJ2-3,few,TRBV27,CASSSGVAGELDTQYF,TGTGCCAGCAGTTCCGGGGTAGCGGGAGAACTAGATACGCAGTATTTT
TRBD1,TRBJ2-7,few,TRBV4-3,CASSRDRGFPYEQYF,TGCGCCAGCAGCCGGGACAGGGGGTTCCCTTACGAGCAGTACTTC
TRBD1,TRBJ2-1,NA,TRBV11-1,CASSFGQGGNEQFF,TGTGCCAGCAGCTTCGGACAGGGGGGCAATGAGCAGTTCTTC
NA,TRBJ2-2,few,TRBV9,CASSLTPGHNTGELFF,TGTGCCAGCAGCCTAACCCCGGGACACAACACCGGGGAGCTGTTTTTT
NA,TRBJ2-1,NA,TRBV11-3,CASSSQGSGNNEQFF,TGTGCCAGCAGCTCCCAGGGTAGCGGTAACAATGAGCAGTTCTTC
NA,TRBJ1-4,NA,TRBV4-1,CASSQDLVRDKVNEKLFF,TGCGCCAGCAGCCAAGATTTGGTGAGGGACAAGGTGAATGAAAAACTGTTTTTT